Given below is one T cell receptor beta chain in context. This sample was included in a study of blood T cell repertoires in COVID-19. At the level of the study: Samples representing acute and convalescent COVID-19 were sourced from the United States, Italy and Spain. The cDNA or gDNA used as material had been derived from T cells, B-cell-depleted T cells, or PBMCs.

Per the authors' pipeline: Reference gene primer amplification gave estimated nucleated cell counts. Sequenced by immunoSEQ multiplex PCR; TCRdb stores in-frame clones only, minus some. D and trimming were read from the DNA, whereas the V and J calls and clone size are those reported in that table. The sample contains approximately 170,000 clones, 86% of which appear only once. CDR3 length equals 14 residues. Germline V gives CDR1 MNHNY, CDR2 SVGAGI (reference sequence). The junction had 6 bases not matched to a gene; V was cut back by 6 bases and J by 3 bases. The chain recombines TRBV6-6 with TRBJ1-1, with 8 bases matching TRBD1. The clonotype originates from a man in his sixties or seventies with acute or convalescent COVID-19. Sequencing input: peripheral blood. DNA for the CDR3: TGTGCCAGCAGAATAGGACAGGGCCACACTGAAGCTTTCTTT. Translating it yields CASRIGQGHTEAFF.